The rows below give T cell receptor beta chains drawn from one sample of a study of blood T cell repertoires in COVID-19. Here immunoSEQ multiplex PCR was the method, and the copy in TCRdb shows in-frame clones only, minus some. The sample records some 90,000 clones, about 89% being singletons. The sample taken for sequencing was peripheral blood. These receptors originate from a man aged 45-65 years with COVID-19, enrolled during active disease. Each CDR3 is given with its conserved first and last residue. Each record gives: V gene, D gene, J gene, clone size, CDR3 protein, CDR3 DNA. D genes are given only for firm matches. The size of a clone is reported for some rows only, either as once, few or many, or as a class for expanded clones.

TRBV27,TRBD1,TRBJ1-2,-,CASRTTTGAGGYTF,TGTGCCAGCAGGACAACAACAGGGGCTGGGGGCTACACCTTC
TRBV7-9,-,TRBJ2-7,-,CASSFGSSYEQYF,TGTGCCAGCAGCTTTGGCTCTTCCTACGAGCAGTACTTC
TRBV3-1/TRBV3-2,TRBD1,TRBJ1-2,-,CASRGQATNYGYTF,TGTGCCAGCAGGGGACAGGCTACTAACTATGGCTACACCTTC
TRBV19,TRBD1,TRBJ1-5,-,CASSVTPRGRQPQHF,TGTGCCAGTTCCGTCACCCCAAGGGGGCGTCAGCCCCAGCATTTT
TRBV19,-,TRBJ1-4,-,CASRNQGATNEKLFF,TGTGCCAGTAGGAACCAGGGTGCAACTAATGAAAAACTGTTTTTT
TRBV28,-,TRBJ1-5,-,CASRPGSQPQHF,TGTGCCAGCAGGCCCGGGAGTCAGCCCCAGCATTTT
TRBV11-1,TRBD1,TRBJ1-6,-,CASSRDRGNSPLHF,TGTGCCAGCAGCCGGGACAGGGGTAATTCACCCCTCCACTTT
TRBV7-9,TRBD1,TRBJ2-7,-,CASSHDSGTGTYEQYF,TGTGCCAGCAGCCACGACTCCGGGACAGGGACCTACGAGCAGTACTTC
TRBV11-2,TRBD2,TRBJ2-5,-,CASSSELAGVETQYF,TGTGCCAGCAGCTCCGAACTAGCGGGGGTAGAGACCCAGTACTTC
TRBV20-1,-,TRBJ1-5,-,CSASPGGQYSNQPQHF,TGCAGTGCTAGTCCAGGCGGGCAATATAGCAATCAGCCCCAGCATTTT
TRBV6-2/TRBV6-3,TRBD1,TRBJ1-5,-,CASSNTGGRQPQHF,TGTGCCAGCAGCAACACAGGGGGCCGGCAGCCCCAGCATTTT
TRBV28,TRBD1,TRBJ1-6,-,CASSLQGTGWSPLHF,TGTGCCAGCAGTTTGCAAGGGACAGGGTGGTCACCCCTCCACTTT
TRBV6-4,-,TRBJ2-1,-,CASSAQGYNEQFF,TGTGCCAGCAGTGCACAGGGCTACAATGAGCAGTTCTTC
TRBV11-3,-,TRBJ1-5,-,CASSFDRWPSYSNQPQHF,TGTGCCAGCAGTTTTGACAGGTGGCCGTCATATAGCAATCAGCCCCAGCATTTT
TRBV7-3,TRBD1,TRBJ1-1,-,CASSRTGEVVSTEAFF,TGTGCCAGCAGCCGGACAGGGGAGGTTGTTAGCACTGAAGCTTTCTTT
TRBV9,TRBD2,TRBJ2-3,-,CASSAPLAGGRDTQYF,TGTGCCAGCAGCGCCCCCTTAGCGGGGGGGCGAGATACGCAGTATTTT
TRBV9,TRBD1,TRBJ1-1,-,CASSADRGLTEAFF,TGTGCCAGCAGCGCCGACAGGGGGTTGACTGAAGCTTTCTTT
TRBV19,-,TRBJ1-5,-,CASRDTGTRINSNQPQHF,TGTGCCAGTAGGGACACCGGGACAAGGATTAATAGCAATCAGCCCCAGCATTTT
TRBV3-1/TRBV3-2,-,TRBJ1-6,-,CASSQDRDFANSPLHF,TGTGCCAGCAGCCAAGACAGGGACTTCGCTAATTCACCCCTCCACTTT
TRBV7-7,-,TRBJ2-5,-,CASSLGRLVSRETQYF,TGTGCTAGCAGCTTAGGTCGTCTAGTGAGTCGGGAGACCCAGTACTTC
TRBV13,TRBD2,TRBJ2-3,-,CASSIRTSGEGDTQYF,TGTGCCAGCAGCATACGGACTAGCGGGGAAGGGGATACGCAGTATTTT
TRBV19,TRBD1,TRBJ1-4,-,CASSKPGQGNEKLFF,TGTGCCAGTAGCAAACCGGGACAGGGGAATGAAAAACTGTTTTTT
TRBV6-5,TRBD2,TRBJ2-7,-,CASALGAGGPYEQYF,TGTGCCAGCGCCCTCGGGGCGGGGGGGCCCTACGAGCAGTACTTC
TRBV6-5,TRBD1,TRBJ2-1,once,CASSLDRFGEQFF,TGTGCCAGCAGCCTGGACAGGTTTGGAGAGCAGTTCTTC
TRBV6-1,-,TRBJ2-7,-,CASRRDSYEQYF,TGTGCCAGCAGGCGAGACAGTTACGAGCAGTACTTC
TRBV19,TRBD2,TRBJ2-2,-,CASRKVLAGGTTSNTGELFF,TGTGCCAGTAGAAAGGTACTAGCGGGGGGGACAACCTCGAACACCGGGGAGCTGTTTTTT
TRBV6-5,TRBD1,TRBJ1-1,-,CASSYGGQGEAFF,TGTGCCAGCAGTTACGGAGGACAGGGTGAAGCTTTCTTT
TRBV4-1,TRBD1,TRBJ1-1,-,CASRKAQGVGTEAFF,TGCGCCAGCAGGAAAGCACAGGGGGTAGGCACTGAAGCTTTCTTT
TRBV5-5,-,TRBJ2-7,-,CASSPRWASPYEQYF,TGTGCCAGCAGCCCAAGATGGGCATCCCCCTACGAGCAGTACTTC
TRBV24-1,-,TRBJ2-3,-,CATSDLVTGGTDTQYF,TGTGCCACCAGTGATTTGGTGACAGGAGGCACAGATACGCAGTATTTT
TRBV30,-,TRBJ1-1,-,CAWSPSFGLSTEAFF,TGTGCCTGGAGTCCCTCGTTTGGGCTTTCCACTGAAGCTTTCTTT
TRBV4-2,TRBD1,TRBJ1-6,-,CASSQATGVYSPLHF,TGTGCCAGCAGCCAGGCAACAGGGGTTTATTCACCCCTCCACTTT
TRBV10-3,-,TRBJ1-2,-,CAISGQDRQGEGYTF,TGTGCCATCAGTGGCCAGGATAGGCAGGGTGAGGGCTACACCTTC
TRBV14,TRBD1,TRBJ1-5,-,CASSRQGDQPQHF,TGTGCCAGCAGCCGACAGGGTGATCAGCCCCAGCATTTT
TRBV9,TRBD1,TRBJ1-4,once,CASSVGQGLSEKLFF,TGTGCCAGCAGCGTTGGACAGGGGTTATCCGAAAAACTGTTTTTT
TRBV12-3/TRBV12-4,TRBD1,TRBJ1-1,-,CASSQGAYTEAFF,TGTGCCAGCAGTCAGGGGGCGTACACTGAAGCTTTCTTT
TRBV24-1,-,TRBJ2-7,-,CATRGSRDNEQYF,TGTGCCACCAGGGGTTCGAGGGACAACGAGCAGTACTTC
TRBV19,TRBD1,TRBJ2-3,-,CASSFSGTGTDTQYF,TGTGCCAGTAGTTTCTCCGGGACAGGCACAGATACGCAGTATTTT
TRBV2,-,TRBJ2-7,-,CASREGSGSYEQYF,TGTGCCAGCAGGGAGGGGAGCGGGTCCTACGAGCAGTACTTC
TRBV11-2,-,TRBJ2-3,-,CASSLGHSTDTQYF,TGTGCCAGCAGCTTGGGACACAGCACAGATACGCAGTATTTT
TRBV6-5,-,TRBJ1-3,-,CASSQTSGNTIYF,TGTGCCAGCAGCCAGACTTCTGGAAACACCATATATTTT
TRBV5-1,-,TRBJ1-2,-,CASSADRANYGYTF,TGCGCCAGCAGCGCCGACAGAGCTAACTATGGCTACACCTTC
TRBV4-1,-,TRBJ1-4,-,CASSPSHSATNEKLFF,TGCGCCAGCAGCCCCTCACACAGTGCAACTAATGAAAAACTGTTTTTT
TRBV6-5,-,TRBJ1-1,-,CASRQGNTEAFF,TGTGCCAGTCGGCAGGGAAACACTGAAGCTTTCTTT